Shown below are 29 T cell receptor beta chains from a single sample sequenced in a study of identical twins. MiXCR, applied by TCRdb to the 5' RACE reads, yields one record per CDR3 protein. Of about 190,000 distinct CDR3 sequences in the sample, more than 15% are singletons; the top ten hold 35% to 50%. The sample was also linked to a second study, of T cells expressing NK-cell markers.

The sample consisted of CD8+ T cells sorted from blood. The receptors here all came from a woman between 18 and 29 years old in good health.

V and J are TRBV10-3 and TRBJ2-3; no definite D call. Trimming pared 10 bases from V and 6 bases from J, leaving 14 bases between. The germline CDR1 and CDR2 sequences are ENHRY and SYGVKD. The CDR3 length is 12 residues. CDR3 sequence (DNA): TGTGCCACCTCTGAAAATAGCGATACGCAGTATTTT. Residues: CATSENSDTQYF.

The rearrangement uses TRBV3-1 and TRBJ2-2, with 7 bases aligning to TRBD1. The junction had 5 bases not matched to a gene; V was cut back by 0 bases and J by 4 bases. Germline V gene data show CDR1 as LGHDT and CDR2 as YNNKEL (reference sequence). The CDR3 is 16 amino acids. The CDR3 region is CASSQDNRGTTGELFF. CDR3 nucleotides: TGTGCCAGCAGCCAAGATAACAGGGGTACCACCGGGGAGCTGTTTTTT.

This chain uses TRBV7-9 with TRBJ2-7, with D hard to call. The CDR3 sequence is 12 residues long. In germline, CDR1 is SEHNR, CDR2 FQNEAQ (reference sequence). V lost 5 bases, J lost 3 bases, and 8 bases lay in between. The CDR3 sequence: CASSAVVYEQYF. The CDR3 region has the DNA TGTGCCAGCAGCGCAGTCGTCTACGAGCAGTACTTC.

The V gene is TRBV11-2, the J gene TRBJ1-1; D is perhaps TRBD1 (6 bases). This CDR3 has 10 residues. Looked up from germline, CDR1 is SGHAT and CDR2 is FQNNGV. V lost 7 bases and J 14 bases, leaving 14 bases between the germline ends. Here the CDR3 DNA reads TGTGCCAGCACCACAGGGCTTACCTTCTTT. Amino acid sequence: CASTTGLTFF.

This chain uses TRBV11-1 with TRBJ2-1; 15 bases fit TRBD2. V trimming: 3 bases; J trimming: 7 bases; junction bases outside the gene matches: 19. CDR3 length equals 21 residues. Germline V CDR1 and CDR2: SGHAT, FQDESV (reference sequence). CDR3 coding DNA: TGTGCCAGCAGCTTTCCCTCATCCGGGACTAGCGGGAGGTATCTGGGTAATGAGCAGTTCTTC. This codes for CASSFPSSGTSGRYLGNEQFF.

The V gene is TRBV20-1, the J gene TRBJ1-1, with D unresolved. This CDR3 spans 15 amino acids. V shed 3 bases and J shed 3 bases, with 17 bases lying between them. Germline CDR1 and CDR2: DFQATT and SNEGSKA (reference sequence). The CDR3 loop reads CSASYEGSLDTEAFF. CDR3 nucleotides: TGCAGTGCTAGCTATGAAGGGTCTCTGGACACTGAAGCTTTCTTT.

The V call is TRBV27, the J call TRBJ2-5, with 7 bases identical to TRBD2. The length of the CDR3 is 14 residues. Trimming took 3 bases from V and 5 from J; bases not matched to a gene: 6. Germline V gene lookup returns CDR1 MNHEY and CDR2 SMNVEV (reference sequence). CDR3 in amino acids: CASSFGAGVETQYF. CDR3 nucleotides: TGTGCCAGCAGTTTCGGTGCGGGGGTGGAGACCCAGTACTTC.

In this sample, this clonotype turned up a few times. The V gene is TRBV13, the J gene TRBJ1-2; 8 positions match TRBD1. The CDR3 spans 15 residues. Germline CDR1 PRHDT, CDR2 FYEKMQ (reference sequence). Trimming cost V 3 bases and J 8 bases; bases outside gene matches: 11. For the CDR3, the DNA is TGTGCCAGCAGCTTCGCATTGGACAGGGTCGACGGCTACACCTTC. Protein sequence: CASSFALDRVDGYTF.

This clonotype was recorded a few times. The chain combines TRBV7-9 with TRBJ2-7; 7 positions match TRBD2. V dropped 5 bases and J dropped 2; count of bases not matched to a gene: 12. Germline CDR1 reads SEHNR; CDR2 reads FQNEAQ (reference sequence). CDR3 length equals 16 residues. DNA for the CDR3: TGTGCCAGCAGCGCTCCAACTAGCGAAGTACCCTACGAGCAGTACTTC. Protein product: CASSAPTSEVPYEQYF.

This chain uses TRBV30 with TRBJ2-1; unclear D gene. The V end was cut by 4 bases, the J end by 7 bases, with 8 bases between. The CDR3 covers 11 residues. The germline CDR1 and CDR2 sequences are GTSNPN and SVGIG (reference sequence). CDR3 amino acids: CAWMGVNEQFF. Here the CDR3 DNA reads TGTGCCTGGATGGGCGTTAATGAGCAGTTCTTC.

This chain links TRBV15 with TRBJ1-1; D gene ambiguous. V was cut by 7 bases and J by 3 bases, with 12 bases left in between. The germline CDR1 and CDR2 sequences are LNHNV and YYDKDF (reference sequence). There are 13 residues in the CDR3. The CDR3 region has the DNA TGTGCCACCATGGTACGTGAGGACACTGAAGCTTTCTTT. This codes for CATMVREDTEAFF. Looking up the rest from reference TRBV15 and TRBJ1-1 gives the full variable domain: DAMVIQNPRYQVTQFGKPVTLSCSQTLNHNVMYWYQQKSSQAPKLLFHYYDKDFNNEADTPDNFQSRRPNTSFCFLDIRSPGLGDTAMYLCATMVREDTEAFFGQGTRLTVV.

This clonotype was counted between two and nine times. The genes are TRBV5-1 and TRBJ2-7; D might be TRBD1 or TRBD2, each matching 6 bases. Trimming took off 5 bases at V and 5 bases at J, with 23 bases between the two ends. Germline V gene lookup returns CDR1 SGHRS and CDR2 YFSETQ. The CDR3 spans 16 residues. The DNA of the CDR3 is TGCGCCAGCAGGAGGGGGAGGACCTCCCAGACCGACGAGCAGTACTTC. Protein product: CASRRGRTSQTDEQYF. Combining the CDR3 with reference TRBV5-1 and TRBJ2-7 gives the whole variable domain KAGVTQTPRYLIKTRGQQVTLSCSPISGHRSVSWYQQTPGQGLQFLFEYFSETQRNKGNFPGRFSGRQFSNSRSEMNVSTLELGDSALYLCASRRGRTSQTDEQYFGPGTRLTVT.

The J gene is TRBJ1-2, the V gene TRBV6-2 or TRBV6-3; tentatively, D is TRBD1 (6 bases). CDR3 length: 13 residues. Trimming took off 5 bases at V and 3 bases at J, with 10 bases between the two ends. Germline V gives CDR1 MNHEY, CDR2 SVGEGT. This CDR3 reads CASSPDSYYGYTF. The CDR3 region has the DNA TGTGCCAGCAGTCCGGACAGCTACTATGGCTACACCTTC.

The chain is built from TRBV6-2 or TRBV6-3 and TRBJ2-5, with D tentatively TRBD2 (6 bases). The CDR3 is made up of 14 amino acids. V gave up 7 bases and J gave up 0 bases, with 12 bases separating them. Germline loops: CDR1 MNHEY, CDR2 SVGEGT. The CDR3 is CASTGGVYQETQYF. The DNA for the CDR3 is TGTGCCAGCACTGGCGGGGTGTACCAAGAGACCCAGTACTTC.

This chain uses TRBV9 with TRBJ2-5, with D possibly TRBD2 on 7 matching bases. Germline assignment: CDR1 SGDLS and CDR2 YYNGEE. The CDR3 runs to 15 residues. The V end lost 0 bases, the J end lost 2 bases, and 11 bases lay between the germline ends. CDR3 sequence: CASSVAQGLQETQYF. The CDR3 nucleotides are TGTGCCAGCAGCGTAGCACAGGGACTACAAGAGACCCAGTACTTC.

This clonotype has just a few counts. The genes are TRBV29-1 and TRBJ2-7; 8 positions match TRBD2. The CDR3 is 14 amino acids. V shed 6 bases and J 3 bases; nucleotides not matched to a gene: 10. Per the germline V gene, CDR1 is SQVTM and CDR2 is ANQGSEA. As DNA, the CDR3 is TGCAGCGTCGCCGGAGAGCGGGAGTTCTACGAGCAGTACTTC. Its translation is CSVAGEREFYEQYF.

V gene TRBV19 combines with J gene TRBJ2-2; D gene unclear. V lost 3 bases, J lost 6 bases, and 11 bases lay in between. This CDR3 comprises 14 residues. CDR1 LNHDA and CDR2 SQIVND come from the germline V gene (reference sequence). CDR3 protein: CASSITGRAGELFF. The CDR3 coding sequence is TGTGCCAGTAGTATTACTGGACGCGCCGGGGAGCTGTTTTTT.

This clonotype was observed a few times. CDR3 in DNA: TGTGCCAGCAGTTTTACGGGTAATGAGCAGTTCTTC. It is translated as CASSFTGNEQFF. V is TRBV12-3 or TRBV12-4 and J is TRBJ2-1; D is undetermined. The ends were cut back, 3 bases at V and 7 bases at J, with 7 bases in the middle. This CDR3 is 12 amino acids long.

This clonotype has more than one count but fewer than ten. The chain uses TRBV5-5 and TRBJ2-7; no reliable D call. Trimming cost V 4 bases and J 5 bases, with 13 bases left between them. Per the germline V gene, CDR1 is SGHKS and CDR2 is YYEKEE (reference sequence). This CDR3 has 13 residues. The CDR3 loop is CASSLISGDEQYF. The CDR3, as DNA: TGTGCCAGCAGCCTTATTTCCGGTGACGAGCAGTACTTC.

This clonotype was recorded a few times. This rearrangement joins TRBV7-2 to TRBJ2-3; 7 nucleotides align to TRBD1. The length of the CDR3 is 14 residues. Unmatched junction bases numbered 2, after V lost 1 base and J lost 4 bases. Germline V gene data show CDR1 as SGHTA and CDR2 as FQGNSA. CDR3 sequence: CASSLVQGPDTQYF. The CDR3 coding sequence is TGTGCCAGCAGCTTAGTACAGGGGCCAGATACGCAGTATTTT.

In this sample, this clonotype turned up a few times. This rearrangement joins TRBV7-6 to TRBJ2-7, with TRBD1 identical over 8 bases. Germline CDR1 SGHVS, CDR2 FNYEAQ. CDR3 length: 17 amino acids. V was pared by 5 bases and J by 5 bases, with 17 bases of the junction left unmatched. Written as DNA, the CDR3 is TGTGCCAGCAGCCCCGGCCCGGACAGGGCCATAAGCAACGAGCAGTACTTC. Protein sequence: CASSPGPDRAISNEQYF.

The CDR3 spells CASTLINSGANVLTF. CDR3 DNA: TGTGCCAGCACTCTCATCAACTCTGGGGCCAACGTCCTGACTTTC. The chain carries TRBV27 and TRBJ2-6; D is unresolved. The V and J ends lost 7 bases and 0 bases respectively, with 10 bases between them. This CDR3 is built from 15 residues. CDR1 is MNHEY and CDR2 is SMNVEV in the germline V gene (reference sequence).

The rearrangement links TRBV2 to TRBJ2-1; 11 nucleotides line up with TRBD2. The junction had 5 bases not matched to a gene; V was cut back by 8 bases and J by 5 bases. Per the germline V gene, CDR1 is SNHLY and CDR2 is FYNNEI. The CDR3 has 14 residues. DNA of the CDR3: TGTGCCAGCGGAACTAGCGGGGGTAACAATGAGCAGTTCTTC. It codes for CASGTSGGNNEQFF.

CDR3 sequence reads: CASSNWAGNDKTQYF. The CDR3 DNA reads TGTGCCAGCAGCAATTGGGCAGGGAATGATAAGACCCAGTACTTC. The chain employs TRBV21-1 and TRBJ2-5; the D call in the table, TRBD1, was not verified against the DNA. TRBV21-1 is a pseudogene locus. The CDR3 is 15 amino acids.

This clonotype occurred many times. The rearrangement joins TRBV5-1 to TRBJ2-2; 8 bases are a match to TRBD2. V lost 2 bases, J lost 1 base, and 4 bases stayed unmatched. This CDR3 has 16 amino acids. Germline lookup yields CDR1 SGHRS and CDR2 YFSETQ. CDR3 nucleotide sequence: TGCGCCAGCAGCTTCGCGGGAGGTAGGAACACCGGGGAGCTGTTTTTT. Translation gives CASSFAGGRNTGELFF.

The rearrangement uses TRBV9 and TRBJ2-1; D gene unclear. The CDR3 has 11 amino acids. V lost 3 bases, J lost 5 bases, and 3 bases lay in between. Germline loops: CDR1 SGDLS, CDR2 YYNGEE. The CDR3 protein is CASSGNNEQFF. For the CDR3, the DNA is TGTGCCAGCAGCGGAAACAATGAGCAGTTCTTC.

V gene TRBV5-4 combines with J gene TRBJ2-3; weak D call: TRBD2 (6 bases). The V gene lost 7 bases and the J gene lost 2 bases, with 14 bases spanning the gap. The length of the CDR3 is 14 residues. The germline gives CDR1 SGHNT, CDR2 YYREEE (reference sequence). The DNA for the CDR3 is TGTGCCAGCCGGTGGCCGGGACTCACAGATACGCAGTATTTT. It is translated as CASRWPGLTDTQYF.

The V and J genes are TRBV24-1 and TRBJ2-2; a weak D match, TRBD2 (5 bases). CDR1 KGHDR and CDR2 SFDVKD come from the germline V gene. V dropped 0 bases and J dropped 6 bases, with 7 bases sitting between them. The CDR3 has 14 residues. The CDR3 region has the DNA TGTGCCACCAGTGATTTGACGGGATCCGGGGAGCTGTTTTTT. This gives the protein CATSDLTGSGELFF.

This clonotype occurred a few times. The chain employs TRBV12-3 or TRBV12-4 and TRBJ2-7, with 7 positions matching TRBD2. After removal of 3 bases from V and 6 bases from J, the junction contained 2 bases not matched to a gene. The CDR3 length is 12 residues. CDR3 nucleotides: TGTGCCAGCAGTTTTGGGGGGGTCGAGCAGTACTTC. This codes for CASSFGGVEQYF.